This entry lists 15 T cell receptor beta chains sequenced from one sample in a study of blood T cells in healthy people across ages. Combining a sample-barcoded 5' primer with a J-beta primer mix, a second PCR ran for roughly 7 to 11 cycles. TCRdb recomputed calls from the 5' RACE reads with MiXCR, one row per CDR3 protein. The data show 650,000 to 1,000,000 distinct CDR3 sequences, with 35% to 40% seen just once and roughly 13% held by the top ten. Sequencing was carried out using blood. The receptors here all came from a man aged 18 to 35 in good health.

The chain joins TRBV12-3 or TRBV12-4 to TRBJ1-5; D perhaps matches TRBD1 (5 bases). This CDR3 contains 16 residues. Trimming removed 5 bases at V and 2 bases at J, with 16 bases between. The CDR3 is CASSPPGRGGNQPQHF. The CDR3 DNA reads TGTGCCAGCAGTCCTCCGGGGAGGGGCGGCAATCAGCCCCAGCATTTT.

This clonotype has only a few counts. The V call is TRBV24-1, the J call TRBJ2-3, with 12 bases matching TRBD2. Unmatched junction bases numbered 5, after V lost 2 bases and J lost 3 bases. Germline V CDR1 and CDR2: KGHDR, SFDVKD. The CDR3 consists of 17 residues. CDR3 sequence: CATSDSTSGGPTDTQYF. CDR3 nucleotides: TGTGCCACCAGTGATTCCACTAGCGGGGGGCCTACAGATACGCAGTATTTT.

The V call is TRBV6-6, the J call TRBJ1-2; 8 nucleotides match TRBD1. The CDR3 runs 13 residues. CDR1 and CDR2 (germline): MNHNY, SVGAGI (reference sequence). With 6 bases clipped from V and 6 bases from J, the junction kept 6 bases outside the gene matches. The CDR3 DNA reads TGTGCCAGCAGATCGGACAGGGTTCATGGCTACACCTTC. Translated, it gives CASRSDRVHGYTF.

CDR3 amino acids: CASSLGKGRIEIATNEKLFF. CDR3 bases: TGTGCCAGCAGCTTGGGAAAAGGACGGATCGAGATTGCAACTAATGAAAAACTGTTTTTT. The J gene is TRBJ1-4, the V gene TRBV5-6; no reliable D call. The V gene lost 0 bases and the J gene lost 0 bases, with 21 bases spanning the gap. Germline-derived CDR1 and CDR2 are SGHDT and YYEEEE. The CDR3 extends over 20 amino acids.

This clonotype was seen a single time. The gene calls are TRBV2 and TRBJ2-1; D remains ambiguous. There are 13 residues in the CDR3. Trimming stripped 1 base from V and 4 bases from J, with 5 bases between. Germline CDR1 SNHLY, CDR2 FYNNEI. The CDR3 region is CASSEDQYNEQFF. The CDR3 nucleotides read TGTGCCAGCAGTGAAGACCAATACAATGAGCAGTTCTTC.

Ten or more counts support this clonotype. The V gene is TRBV9, the J gene TRBJ2-3; no clear D gene. The CDR3 is made up of 14 amino acids. V lost 0 bases to trimming and J lost 4 bases, with 9 bases between them. CDR1 is SGDLS and CDR2 is YYNGEE in the germline V gene. The CDR3: CASSVAVAADTQYF. CDR3 nucleotide sequence: TGTGCCAGCAGCGTAGCTGTGGCGGCAGATACGCAGTATTTT.

This chain connects TRBV30 to TRBJ1-2; 9 positions agree with TRBD1. CDR3 length equals 15 residues. Losses at the gene ends were 5 bases for V and 2 bases for J; bases not matched to a gene: 9. The germline gives CDR1 GTSNPN, CDR2 SVGIG (reference sequence). The CDR3 DNA follows: TGTGCCTGGGCCGGGACAGGGCGGTCCAACTATGGCTACACCTTC. Protein: CAWAGTGRSNYGYTF. The variable domain in full, with the rest retrieved from reference TRBV30 and TRBJ1-2, is SQTIHQWPATLVQPVGSPLSLECTVEGTSNPNLYWYRQAAGRGLQLLFYSVGIGQISSEVPQNLSASRPQDRQFILSSKKLLLSDSGFYLCAWAGTGRSNYGYTFGSGTRLTVV.

V and J are TRBV27 and TRBJ1-5; 8 bases are a match to TRBD1. Germline CDR1 MNHEY, CDR2 SMNVEV (reference sequence). Trimming cost V 8 bases and J 0 bases; bases outside gene matches: 9. The CDR3 spans 16 residues. The CDR3 region has the DNA TGTGCCAGCTGGACAGGGCCCCCCAATAGCAATCAGCCCCAGCATTTT. This encodes CASWTGPPNSNQPQHF.

This clonotype appeared many times. The chain is built from TRBV29-1 and TRBJ2-7; TRBD2 agrees at 8 bases. V was pared by 4 bases and J by 2 bases, with 7 bases of the junction left unmatched. Germline CDR1 is SQVTM and CDR2 is ANQGSEA. The CDR3 covers 14 residues. The CDR3 spells CSVGRGEPAYEQYF. CDR3 sequence (DNA): TGCAGCGTTGGGCGGGGGGAACCGGCCTACGAGCAGTACTTC.

At least ten counts were recorded for this clonotype. The chain joins TRBV27 to TRBJ2-7; tentative D call: TRBD1 (6 bases). Germline CDR1 and CDR2: MNHEY and SMNVEV (reference sequence). Trimming left V 2 bases short and J 2 bases short, with 13 bases between. The CDR3 is 15 amino acids. CDR3 DNA: TGTGCCAGCAGTTTAATGGGTGAGGGGGCCTACGAGCAGTACTTC. It is translated as CASSLMGEGAYEQYF.

V gene TRBV19 combines with J gene TRBJ2-3; 7 bases map to TRBD2. The CDR3 consists of 15 residues. After removal of 3 bases from V and 0 bases from J, the junction contained 3 bases not matched to a gene. Germline assignment: CDR1 LNHDA and CDR2 SQIVND (reference sequence). The CDR3 loop reads CASSMGGTSTDTQYF. CDR3 nucleotides: TGTGCCAGTAGTATGGGGGGGACCAGCACAGATACGCAGTATTTT.

This clonotype was counted many times. This chain joins TRBV6-6 and TRBJ2-3; TRBD1 might be the D (6 bases). The CDR3 is made up of 14 amino acids. In germline, CDR1 is MNHNY, CDR2 SVGAGI (reference sequence). Trimming pared 5 bases from V and 4 bases from J, leaving 13 bases between. CDR3: CASSADRHADTQYF. The CDR3 nucleotides are TGTGCCAGCAGTGCTGACAGGCACGCAGATACGCAGTATTTT.

This clonotype was picked up many times. The chain links TRBV12-3 or TRBV12-4 to TRBJ2-1; 8 bases fit TRBD2. The CDR3 runs 15 residues. The V gene end was trimmed by 6 bases and the J gene end by 4 bases; junction bases not matched to a gene: 8. The CDR3 nucleotides read TGTGCCAGCAGCCCCGGGGGGGCCGGGTACAATGAGCAGTTCTTC. This gives the protein CASSPGGAGYNEQFF.

A word on this clonotype: A read error may produce the germline difference seen at one junction end. This chain joins TRBV11-3 and TRBJ2-3; 10 bases agree with TRBD2. The germline CDR1 and CDR2 sequences are SGHNT and YENEEA. The CDR3 extends over 19 amino acids. For the CDR3, the DNA is TGTGCCGGCAGCTTAGGAGGCCTAGCGGGGGTTTATGGGACAGATACGCAGTATTTT. Its translation: CAGSLGGLAGVYGTDTQYF. The whole variable domain, filled in from reference TRBV11-3 and TRBJ2-3, reads EAGVVQSPRYKIIEKKQPVAFWCNPISGHNTLYWYLQNLGQGPELLIRYENEEAVDDSQLPKDRFSAERLKGVDSTLKIQPAELGDSAVYLCAGSLGGLAGVYGTDTQYFGPGTRLTVL.

This clonotype was recorded at least ten times. V and J are TRBV6-2 or TRBV6-3 and TRBJ2-7; 7 nucleotides agree with TRBD1. The CDR3 covers 15 residues. CDR1 is MNHEY and CDR2 is SVGEGT in the germline V gene. Unmatched junction bases numbered 8, after V lost 6 bases and J lost 0 bases. Written as DNA, the CDR3 is TGTGCCAGCAGAACCCGGACAGGTATCTCCTACGAGCAGTACTTC. Its protein is CASRTRTGISYEQYF.